A single sample is the source of the 19 T cell receptor beta chains below, sequenced in a study of CD8+ T cells in alopecia areata. Stated treatment: oral pan-JAK inhibitor, 5-10 mg twice daily. cDNA reverse transcribed from extracted RNA served as the sequencing template. TCRdb's copy holds only in-frame clones and misses some; the assay was immunoSEQ multiplex PCR. The repertoire holds 190,000 or so clones, with roughly 64% as singletons. The sequencing here drew on CD8+ T cells sorted from blood, taken at week 24, from a patient treated with tofacitinib. The origin of the receptors is a human donor with alopecia areata.

The rearrangement uses TRBV27 and TRBJ1-5; D gene uncertain. Germline V gives CDR1 MNHEY, CDR2 SMNVEV (reference sequence). The CDR3 spans 14 residues. The V and J ends lost 0 bases and 7 bases respectively, with 10 bases between them. CDR3 region: CASSLSVRAQPQHF. The CDR3 region has the DNA TGTGCCAGCAGTTTATCGGTGCGGGCGCAGCCCCAGCATTTT.

Comment on this clone: This CDR3 is also generated by other DNA sequences in the sample. V is TRBV27 and J is TRBJ2-7, with D unclear. Germline V CDR1 and CDR2: MNHEY, SMNVEV (reference sequence). Trimming pared 3 bases from V and 0 bases from J, leaving 9 bases between. The CDR3 has 14 residues. CDR3 protein: CASSFSESSYEQYF. The DNA of the CDR3 is TGTGCCAGCAGTTTCTCCGAGAGCTCCTACGAGCAGTACTTC.

The rearrangement links TRBV27 to TRBJ1-2; maybe TRBD1 (5 bases). This CDR3 region has 14 residues. V dropped 5 bases and J dropped 2 bases, with 12 bases sitting between them. CDR1 is MNHEY, CDR2 SMNVEV, per germline (reference sequence). The DNA for the CDR3 is TGTGCCAGCAGTGTCGGGGGGGTAAACTATGGCTACACCTTC. Translating gives CASSVGGVNYGYTF.

This clone was detected only a few times. The rearrangement links TRBV13 to TRBJ2-7; D is unresolved. Trimming shortened V by 0 bases and J by 0 bases, and 12 bases separated the two germline ends. The CDR3 totals 16 residues. In germline, CDR1 is PRHDT, CDR2 FYEKMQ (reference sequence). DNA for the CDR3: TGTGCCAGCAGCTTAGGTTCCGGCAGAGCCTCCTACGAGCAGTACTTC. Amino acid sequence: CASSLGSGRASYEQYF.

The rearrangement links TRBV25-1 to TRBJ1-2, with D maybe TRBD1 (5 bases). This CDR3 has 14 amino acids. Germline V gene data show CDR1 as MGHDK and CDR2 as SYGVNS. With 7 bases removed from V and 3 bases from J, the gap between germline ends came to 15 bases. In DNA form, the CDR3 reads TGTGCCAGCAATGGGAGGGGTGGTGACTATGGCTACACCTTC. Its translation: CASNGRGGDYGYTF.

V usage is TRBV30 and J usage is TRBJ2-7, with D possibly TRBD1 on 5 matching bases. The V and J ends lost 5 bases and 0 bases respectively, with 5 bases between them. CDR1 is GTSNPN, CDR2 SVGIG, per germline (reference sequence). This CDR3 has 11 residues. The DNA of the CDR3 is TGTGCCTGGGGGGCCTCCTACGAGCAGTACTTC. This gives the protein CAWGASYEQYF.

The chain joins TRBV30 to TRBJ2-1, with 7 bases fitting TRBD2. This CDR3 is built from 13 residues. V lost 7 bases and J lost 3; bases outside the gene matches: 6. Germline loops: CDR1 GTSNPN, CDR2 SVGIG (reference sequence). CDR3 sequence: CALGEGRYNEQFF. The DNA of the CDR3 is TGTGCCTTGGGGGAGGGGCGCTACAATGAGCAGTTCTTC.

The rearrangement links TRBV30 to TRBJ2-2; no firm D call. The CDR3 is made up of 12 amino acids. Germline CDR1 reads GTSNPN; CDR2 reads SVGIG (reference sequence). The V end lost 2 bases, the J end lost 4 bases, and 5 bases lay between the germline ends. CDR3 sequence: CAWSRLTGELFF. In nucleotides, the CDR3 is TGTGCCTGGAGTCGCCTCACCGGGGAGCTGTTTTTT.

This chain uses TRBV4-2 with TRBJ2-3, with 7 nucleotides matching TRBD1. Trimming cost V 4 bases and J 0 bases; bases outside gene matches: 4. Germline lookup yields CDR1 LGHNA and CDR2 YNFKEQ. The CDR3 runs to 15 residues. CDR3 sequence reads: CASSPRDRSTDTQYF. The CDR3 DNA reads TGTGCCAGCAGCCCCCGGGACAGAAGCACAGATACGCAGTATTTT.

The chain combines TRBV29-1 with TRBJ2-1; possibly TRBD1 or TRBD2 for D (5 bases each). Germline V gene data show CDR1 as SQVTM and CDR2 as ANQGSEA. V lost 7 bases and J 2 bases, leaving 18 bases between the germline ends. This CDR3 has 15 amino acids. CDR3 protein: CSGTPGPTTYNEQFF. The CDR3 DNA reads as TGCAGCGGCACGCCGGGACCAACCACCTACAATGAGCAGTTCTTC.

The chain couples TRBV7-3 to TRBJ2-2; D perhaps matches TRBD1 (7 bases). This CDR3 has 15 amino acids. The ends were cut back, 4 bases at V and 5 bases at J, with 14 bases in the middle. Germline V gives CDR1 SGHTA, CDR2 FQGTGA. The CDR3 nucleotides are TGTGCCAGCAGCTCGCCGGCAGGGGGGACCGGGGAGCTGTTTTTT. Translation: CASSSPAGGTGELFF.

The J gene is TRBJ2-5, the V gene TRBV13; 9 nucleotides align to TRBD1. The V segment lost 5 bases and the J segment 3 bases; nucleotides outside the gene matches: 7. CDR1 PRHDT and CDR2 FYEKMQ come from the germline V gene (reference sequence). CDR3 length: 15 amino acids. CDR3 DNA: TGTGCCAGCAGCATACAAGGGACAGGGAAAGAGACCCAGTACTTC. Its protein is CASSIQGTGKETQYF.

The chain is built from TRBV5-6 and TRBJ2-7, with TRBD1 matching over 8 bases. J was trimmed by 6 bases and V by 4 bases; bases with no gene match: 9. Germline CDR1 reads SGHDT; CDR2 reads YYEEEE. The CDR3 has 14 residues. The CDR3 nucleotides are TGTGCCAGCAGCCATAAGACAGGGGCAGGCGAGCAGTACTTC. Translation gives CASSHKTGAGEQYF. The whole variable domain, remainder taken from reference TRBV5-6 and TRBJ2-7, is DAGVTQSPTHLIKTRGQQVTLRCSPKSGHDTVSWYQQALGQGPQFIFQYYEEEERQRGNFPDRFSGHQFPNYSSELNVNALLLGDSALYLCASSHKTGAGEQYFGPGTRLTVT.

V is TRBV4-2 and J is TRBJ1-6; D possibly corresponds to TRBD1 (5 bases). CDR3 length equals 14 residues. Between the trimmed V and J ends, which lost 4 bases and 7 bases, there was a span of 11 bases. Germline V gene sequence: CDR1 LGHNA, CDR2 YNFKEQ. CDR3 sequence: CASSLGEGNSPLHF. CDR3 sequence (DNA): TGTGCCAGCAGCCTAGGGGAGGGGAATTCACCCCTCCACTTT.

The rearrangement links TRBV7-9 to TRBJ2-1; possible D gene TRBD1, 5 bases. The CDR3 sequence is 12 residues long. The V and J ends lost 6 bases and 7 bases respectively, with 10 bases between them. CDR1 is SEHNR and CDR2 is FQNEAQ in the germline V gene (reference sequence). CDR3 protein: CASRQGRNEQFF. The CDR3 coding sequence is TGTGCCAGCAGGCAGGGAAGGAATGAGCAGTTCTTC.

The chain links TRBV5-6 to TRBJ2-7; D is possibly TRBD1 or TRBD2 (6 bases each). Between the trimmed V and J ends, which lost 4 bases and 0 bases, there was a span of 14 bases. The CDR3 runs to 15 residues. CDR1 is SGHDT, CDR2 YYEEEE, per germline. This chain's CDR3 is CASSGGTLSSYEQYF. CDR3 DNA: TGTGCCAGCAGCGGCGGGACATTGTCCTCCTACGAGCAGTACTTC.

This clone was observed a few times. The V and J genes are TRBV12-5 and TRBJ2-5; TRBD2 aligns across 8 bases. The ends lost 4 bases at V and 5 bases at J; junction bases unmatched: 9. CDR1 LGHNT and CDR2 FRNRAP come from the germline V gene. The CDR3 length is 15 residues. The DNA of the CDR3 is TGTGCTAGTGGTTACGGGGGGGCCAATCTGGAGACCCAGTACTTC. Translating gives CASGYGGANLETQYF.

This clone was recorded many times. The chain recombines TRBV6-1 with TRBJ1-4; 7 bases agree with TRBD1. CDR1 is MNHNS and CDR2 is SASEGT in the germline V gene. The CDR3 extends over 15 amino acids. The junction had 4 bases not matched to a gene; V was cut back by 3 bases and J by 3 bases. This CDR3 reads CASSDTGAANEKLFF. The CDR3 nucleotides read TGTGCCAGCAGTGATACAGGGGCAGCTAATGAAAAACTGTTTTTT.

This chain uses TRBV12-5 with TRBJ2-3; a weak D match, TRBD2 (5 bases). CDR1 is LGHNT and CDR2 is FRNRAP in the germline V gene. The CDR3 runs to 12 residues. V shed 5 bases and J shed 3 bases, with 6 bases lying between them. The DNA for the CDR3 is TGTGCTAGTGGTCGAGGGACAGATACGCAGTATTTT. This translates into CASGRGTDTQYF.